This entry lists 22 T cell receptor beta chains sequenced from one sample in a study of human thymus T cells. Resections were taken during corrective heart surgery, and the thymus tissue came from these. Measured with immunoSEQ multiplex PCR; TCRdb has only the in-frame clones, and not every one. The repertoire has about 130,000 clones, around 94% of them found once; the top ten carry around 0.025%. The sequencing sample was made of thymus tissue. Source of these receptors: a boy in the first two years of life with a congenital heart defect but otherwise immunologically healthy.

The chain employs TRBV4-1 and TRBJ2-7, with D perhaps TRBD1 (5 bases). This CDR3 is 17 amino acids long. Trimming left V 5 bases short and J 5 bases short, with 25 bases between. Germline V gives CDR1 MGHRA, CDR2 YSYEKL. CDR3 nucleotide sequence: TGCGCCAGCAGCTGGTCCAAGTCGACAGCCCTGTGGGACGAGCAGTACTTC. Encoded protein: CASSWSKSTALWDEQYF.

The rearrangement uses TRBV6-1 and TRBJ2-5; 8 bases match TRBD1. This CDR3 is 16 amino acids long. Germline V gene sequence: CDR1 MNHNS, CDR2 SASEGT. J lost 0 bases, V lost 3 bases, and 6 bases had no gene match. CDR3 amino acids: CASSDPLDRDQETQYF. The CDR3 DNA reads TGTGCCAGCAGTGACCCCTTGGACAGGGACCAAGAGACCCAGTACTTC.

The rearrangement uses TRBV5-6 and TRBJ2-7; the match to TRBD1 covers 9 bases. This CDR3 has 16 residues. The junction had 13 bases not matched to a gene; V was cut back by 4 bases and J by 5 bases. Germline assignment: CDR1 SGHDT and CDR2 YYEEEE. CDR3 nucleotide sequence: TGTGCCAGCAGCCGGGGGAGGGACAGGGCCCCCCACGAGCAGTACTTC. Translated: CASSRGRDRAPHEQYF.

The chain joins TRBV12-5 to TRBJ2-1; no reliable D call. The CDR3 covers 12 residues. Trimming took off 5 bases at V and 10 bases at J, with 12 bases between the two ends. Per germline, CDR1 LGHNT and CDR2 FRNRAP. The CDR3 DNA sequence: TGTGCTAGTGGTCCCTTGGGTGGGGAGCAGTTCTTC. Its translation: CASGPLGGEQFF.

The chain has TRBV25-1 and TRBJ2-5, with 7 bases identical to TRBD2. The J segment lost 2 bases and the V segment lost 8 bases, leaving 8 bases of the junction unmatched. Germline V CDR1 and CDR2: MGHDK, SYGVNS. The CDR3 spans 14 residues. Here the CDR3 reads CASDDEAGQETQYF. For the CDR3, the DNA is TGTGCCAGCGATGATGAAGCGGGGCAAGAGACCCAGTACTTC.

The chain links TRBV2 to TRBJ1-2; weak D call: TRBD1 (5 bases). The V gene's germline CDR1 is SNHLY and CDR2 FYNNEI. This CDR3 has 13 amino acids. The V and J ends lost 0 bases and 5 bases respectively, with 7 bases between them. The CDR3 bases are TGTGCCAGCAGTGAAGCCGGGGCTTATGGCTACACCTTC. Protein sequence: CASSEAGAYGYTF. Using reference TRBV2 and TRBJ1-2 for the parts outside the CDR3, the full variable domain is EPEVTQTPSHQVTQMGQEVILRCVPISNHLYFYWYRQILGQKVEFLVSFYNNEISEKSEIFDDQFSVERPDGSNFTLKIRSTKLEDSAMYFCASSEAGAYGYTFGSGTRLTVV.

The chain links TRBV10-1 to TRBJ1-1, with D possibly TRBD1 on 6 matching bases. Between the trimmed V and J ends, which lost 5 bases and 1 base, there was a span of 8 bases. Germline assignment: CDR1 WNHNN and CDR2 SYGVQD (reference sequence). The CDR3 is 13 residues long. Written as DNA, the CDR3 is TGCGCCAGCAGTAGGGGGGGGAACACTGAAGCTTTCTTT. It translates to CASSRGGNTEAFF.

J is TRBJ2-7 and V is TRBV28; TRBD1 matches at 10 bases. CDR3 length equals 17 residues. Germline CDR1 and CDR2: MDHEN and SYDVKM. The J segment lost 6 bases and the V segment lost 5 bases, leaving 16 bases of the junction unmatched. Written as DNA, the CDR3 is TGTGCCAGCAGTCCCCGAACGGACAGGGGGAGTAATTGCGAGCAGTACTTC. This encodes CASSPRTDRGSNCEQYF.

The chain has TRBV27 and TRBJ1-6; D unresolved. V gave up 5 bases and J gave up 8 bases, with 16 bases separating them. The CDR3 totals 15 residues. In germline, CDR1 is MNHEY, CDR2 SMNVEV (reference sequence). CDR3 amino acids: CASSTRGALDSPLHF. CDR3 bases: TGTGCCAGCAGTACCCGCGGCGCCTTGGATTCACCCCTCCACTTT.

The chain links TRBV7-9 to TRBJ2-2, with TRBD2 identical over 10 bases. The germline V gene encodes CDR1 SEHNR and CDR2 FQNEAQ (reference sequence). The CDR3 runs 17 residues. V dropped 5 bases and J dropped 1; count of bases not matched to a gene: 7. CDR3 in DNA: TGTGCCAGCAGCACAAGCGGGGGGGCGAGGAACACCGGGGAGCTGTTTTTT. This sequence encodes CASSTSGGARNTGELFF.

The V call is TRBV7-2, the J call TRBJ1-6; D gene ambiguous. This CDR3 is built from 14 residues. The ends were cut back, 6 bases at V and 6 bases at J, with 12 bases in the middle. The germline gives CDR1 SGHTA, CDR2 FQGNSA. The CDR3 loop is CASRPRRFNSPLHF. The CDR3 region has the DNA TGTGCCAGCAGGCCCCGTAGATTTAATTCACCCCTCCACTTT.

The chain employs TRBV7-2 and TRBJ2-7; 10 bases fit TRBD2. Germline V gene lookup returns CDR1 SGHTA and CDR2 FQGNSA. The CDR3 spans 15 residues. V was clipped by 3 bases and J by 6 bases; unmatched bases: 8. The DNA for the CDR3 is TGTGCCAGCAGCTTCTCACTAGCGGGGTTGAGCGAGCAGTACTTC. Protein sequence: CASSFSLAGLSEQYF.

The chain combines TRBV5-6 with TRBJ1-1; 7 bases align to TRBD1. The V segment lost 5 bases and the J segment 1 base; nucleotides outside the gene matches: 11. Germline CDR1 and CDR2: SGHDT and YYEEEE. The CDR3 has 16 residues. DNA of the CDR3: TGTGCCAGCAGGCAACAGGGGACTCTTGGGAACACTGAAGCTTTCTTT. Translated, it gives CASRQQGTLGNTEAFF.

The V and J genes are TRBV7-6 and TRBJ1-6; tentatively, D is TRBD1 (5 bases). Trimming cost V 4 bases and J 5 bases, with 9 bases left between them. This CDR3 comprises 14 residues. CDR1 SGHVS and CDR2 FNYEAQ come from the germline V gene. The CDR3 DNA reads as TGTGCCAGCAGCTACGGGGGGGATAATTCACCCCTCCACTTT. Translation: CASSYGGDNSPLHF.

This clone is a singleton in its sample. This chain connects TRBV11-2 to TRBJ1-1; maybe TRBD1 (6 bases). This CDR3 contains 15 residues. Germline assignment: CDR1 SGHAT and CDR2 FQNNGV. The V end was cut by 5 bases, the J end by 2 bases, with 15 bases between. This CDR3 reads CASSPTRGNNTEAFF. Written as DNA, the CDR3 is TGTGCCAGCAGCCCTACGAGGGGGAACAACACTGAAGCTTTCTTT.

In DNA, the CDR3 is TGTGCCAGCAGTGAACTGTCAGGACAGGGCGTAGGAAAACTGTTTTTT. It is translated as CASSELSGQGVGKLFF. The chain employs TRBV2 and TRBJ1-4, with 8 bases that match TRBD1. This CDR3 has 16 amino acids. V was clipped by 2 bases and J by 10 bases; unmatched bases: 12. Germline V gene lookup returns CDR1 SNHLY and CDR2 FYNNEI.

J is TRBJ2-7 and V is TRBV5-1; D is unclear. The CDR3 covers 16 residues. V was pared by 3 bases and J by 5 bases, with 21 bases between. Germline V gene lookup returns CDR1 SGHRS and CDR2 YFSETQ. The CDR3 nucleotides are TGCGCCAGCAGCTCAGAAGGAACGCCCAGGAAGGACGAGCAGTACTTC. This codes for CASSSEGTPRKDEQYF.

The gene calls are TRBV27 and TRBJ2-5; D is possibly TRBD1 or TRBD2 (5 bases each). Trimming removed 5 bases from V and 9 bases from J, with 16 bases in between. Germline assignment: CDR1 MNHEY and CDR2 SMNVEV (reference sequence). CDR3 length equals 13 residues. The CDR3 protein is CASSRGPTRAQYF. The CDR3 DNA follows: TGTGCCAGCAGTAGGGGACCAACAAGGGCCCAGTACTTC.

The rearrangement links TRBV10-2 to TRBJ2-1, with TRBD2 identical over 7 bases. Germline lookup yields CDR1 WSHSY and CDR2 SAAADI. The CDR3 contains 15 residues. Trimming took 8 bases from V and 7 from J; bases not matched to a gene: 14. The DNA for the CDR3 is TGCGCCAGCTATCTGCCGGGGGGTCGGGAGAATGAGCAGTTCTTC. Translation gives CASYLPGGRENEQFF.

The chain is built from TRBV11-2 and TRBJ2-5; 10 nucleotides line up with TRBD2. The CDR3 length is 18 residues. The germline CDR1 and CDR2 sequences are SGHAT and FQNNGV. The J segment lost 0 bases and the V segment lost 5 bases, leaving 12 bases of the junction unmatched. The CDR3 coding sequence is TGTGCCAGCAGCCCGGGGTTAGCGGGGGGCCCGTACCAAGAGACCCAGTACTTC. Protein sequence: CASSPGLAGGPYQETQYF.

This clone was seen once. V gene TRBV5-1 combines with J gene TRBJ2-2; 12 nucleotides agree with TRBD2. V lost 2 bases, J lost 3 bases, and 5 bases stayed unmatched. Germline CDR1 reads SGHRS; CDR2 reads YFSETQ. CDR3 length equals 17 residues. The CDR3: CASSFPSGGADTGELFF. DNA for the CDR3: TGCGCCAGCAGCTTCCCTAGCGGGGGGGCCGACACCGGGGAGCTGTTTTTT. The full variable domain, completed using reference TRBV5-1 and TRBJ2-2, is KAGVTQTPRYLIKTRGQQVTLSCSPISGHRSVSWYQQTPGQGLQFLFEYFSETQRNKGNFPGRFSGRQFSNSRSEMNVSTLELGDSALYLCASSFPSGGADTGELFFGEGSRLTVL.

The chain uses TRBV10-1 and TRBJ2-2; D possibly corresponds to TRBD2 (5 bases). The V end lost 4 bases, the J end lost 0 bases, and 6 bases lay between the germline ends. Germline V lookup: CDR1 WNHNN, CDR2 SYGVQD (reference sequence). The CDR3 covers 14 residues. The CDR3 region has the DNA TGCGCCAGCAGTGCGGGAACGAACACCGGGGAGCTGTTTTTT. It translates to CASSAGTNTGELFF.